This TCR beta chain originates from a study of T cell responses to AZD1222 COVID-19 vaccine. Study-wide results and caveats: The donors showed a predominance of white British ancestry and of females, with possible underestimation of clonal diversity. After two AZD1222 doses, spike-specific TCR breadth and depth rose versus day 0. At 160-218 and 743-854, vaccine-associated CD4 TCRs were dominant, and they spanned spike.

The CDR3 covers 12 residues. Germline V gives CDR1 SGHDN, CDR2 FVKESK. Trimming shortened V by 4 bases and J by 6 bases, and 9 bases separated the two germline ends. Repertoires were generated with immunoSEQ multiplex PCR, while TCRdb's copy carries only in-frame clones and drops some. The data contain more than 150,000 clones, 70% to 90% of them singletons. This clone was counted once. Its antigen remains unknown. The chain joins TRBV14 to TRBJ1-1, with D possibly TRBD1 on 5 matching bases. The sequence derives from an adult in good health. The input for sequencing was peripheral blood, taken on day 0 of AZD1222 vaccination. The chain's CDR3 is CASSRQSPEAFF. Here the CDR3 DNA reads TGTGCCAGCAGCCGACAGTCCCCTGAAGCTTTCTTT.